This T cell receptor beta chain was identified in a study of cytomegalovirus exposure and HLA in healthy donors. This clone was counted a few times. Germline CDR1 is MGHRA and CDR2 is YSYEKL. J gave up 7 bases and V 2 bases, and 12 bases lay outside the gene matches. CDR3 length: 16 amino acids. PCR was performed using 60 Vbeta and 13 Jbeta primers. Some clones are missing from TCRdb's copy, which holds only in-frame ones; the method was immunoSEQ multiplex PCR. In the table there are approximately 59,000 clones, about 63% of which are singletons. The V call is TRBV4-1, the J call TRBJ2-7, with 9 bases lining up with TRBD2. Sequenced input: PBMCs. This clonotype was sampled from a man between 35 and 55 years old in good health and CMV-seropositive. The CDR3 here is CASSQLPLAGREEQYF. The CDR3 DNA reads as TGCGCCAGCAGCCAACTTCCTCTAGCGGGAAGAGAGGAGCAGTACTTC.